The clone carrying this T cell receptor (beta chain) was recorded a few times. Its target is not known. Germline CDR1 and CDR2: DFQATT and SNEGSKA (reference sequence). The CDR3 consists of 15 residues. Losses at the gene ends were 0 bases for V and 5 bases for J; bases not matched to a gene: 6. Unique molecular identifiers were used to barcode this TCRbeta library. One entry per CDR3 protein results from TCRdb running MiXCR on the PCR reads. The table shows about 980,000 distinct CDR3 sequences, with around 30% occurring only once. The data derive from a study of T-cell reconstitution after alpha-beta-depleted transplantation in children. Study-wide findings and caveats: For some patients, TCRbeta diversity was high at day 60 because of recipient T cells and thymic progenitors that survived. T-cell counts and diversity at one year following transplant were attributed mainly to newly produced T cells. Several hundred expanded graft clones reportedly supplied alpha-beta T cells about two months after transplant.

The sample in question was PBMCs, mostly from graft donor cells, obtained 360 days after TCRalphabeta/CD19-depleted stem cell transplant. This TCR was recovered from a boy younger than two who had a stem cell transplant for SCID, so the T cells may come from the graft donor. The chain links TRBV20-1 to TRBJ1-3; 8 bases agree with TRBD1. CDR3 nucleotides: TGCAGTGCTAGAGAAGGGGACAGGCTACGAAACACCATATATTTT. Residues: CSAREGDRLRNTIYF.